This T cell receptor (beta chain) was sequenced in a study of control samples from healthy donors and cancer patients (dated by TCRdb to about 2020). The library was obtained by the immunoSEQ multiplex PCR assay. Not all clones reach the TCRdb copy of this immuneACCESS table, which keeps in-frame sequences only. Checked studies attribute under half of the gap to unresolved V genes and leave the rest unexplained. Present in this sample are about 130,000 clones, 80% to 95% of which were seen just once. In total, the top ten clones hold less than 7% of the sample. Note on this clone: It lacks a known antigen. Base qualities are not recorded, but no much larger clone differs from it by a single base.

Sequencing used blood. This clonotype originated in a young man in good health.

The DNA sequence reads TGTGCCAGCAGCTCTACCGGGACAGATAATTCACCCCTCCACTTT. This codes for CASSSTGTDNSPLHF. Rearrangement joined TRBV9 to TRBJ1-6; TRBD1 aligns with 7 central bases. From V the trimming removes 4 bases and from J it removes 5 bases, while the gene matches leave 6 bases of the junction unaccounted for. Reading the germline V gene gives CDR1 SGDLS and CDR2 YYNGEE. Counted from cysteine to phenylalanine, this CDR3 has 15 amino acids. The only DNA kept is the CDR3, 45 bases in frame from the first base.